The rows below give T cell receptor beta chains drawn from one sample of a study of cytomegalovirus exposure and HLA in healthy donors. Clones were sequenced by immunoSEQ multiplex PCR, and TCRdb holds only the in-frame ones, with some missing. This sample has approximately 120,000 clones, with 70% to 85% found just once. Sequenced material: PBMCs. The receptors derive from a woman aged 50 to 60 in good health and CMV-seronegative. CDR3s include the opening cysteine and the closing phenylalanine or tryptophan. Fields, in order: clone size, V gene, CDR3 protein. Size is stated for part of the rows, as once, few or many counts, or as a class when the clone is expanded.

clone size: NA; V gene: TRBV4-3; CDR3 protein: CASSQSIGDNSYEQYF
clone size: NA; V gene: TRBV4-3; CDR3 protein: CASSQDSTGLDTGELFF
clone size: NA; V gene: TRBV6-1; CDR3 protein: CASSALQGADVQAFF
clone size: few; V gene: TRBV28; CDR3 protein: CASSFRGLDQPQHF
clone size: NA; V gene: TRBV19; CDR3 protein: CASTPGTGVEQYF
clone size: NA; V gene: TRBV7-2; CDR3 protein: CASSRTLNTEAFF
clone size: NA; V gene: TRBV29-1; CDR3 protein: CSVERTVYGYTF
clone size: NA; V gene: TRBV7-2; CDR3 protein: CASRLGTGNEKLFF
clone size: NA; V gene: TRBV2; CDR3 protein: CASKWLADTQYF
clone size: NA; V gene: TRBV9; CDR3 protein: CASSVDPGTSGYEQYF
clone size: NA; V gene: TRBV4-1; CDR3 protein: CASSQLGTSYNEQFF
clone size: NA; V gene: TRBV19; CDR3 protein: CASSSGDRGRGKAFF
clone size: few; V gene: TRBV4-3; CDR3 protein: CASSLGQGNTEAFF
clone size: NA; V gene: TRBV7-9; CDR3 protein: CASSLGESYNEQFF
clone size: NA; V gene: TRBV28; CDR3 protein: CASSLTSGPLYGQYF
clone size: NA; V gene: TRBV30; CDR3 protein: CAWSRDRDTEAFF
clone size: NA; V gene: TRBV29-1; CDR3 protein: CSVTTSANNEQFF
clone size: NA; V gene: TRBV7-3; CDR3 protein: CASSPGHLNEQFF
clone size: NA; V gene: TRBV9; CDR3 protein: CASTMGVGAGVRGEQFF
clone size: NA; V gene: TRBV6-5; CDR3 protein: CATKGGGRSEQYF
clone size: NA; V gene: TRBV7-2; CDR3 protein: CASSLIQGPATGKLFF
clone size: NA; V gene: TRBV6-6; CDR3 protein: CASSYTQGEQYF
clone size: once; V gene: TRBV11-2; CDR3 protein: CASSLGGRRSYEQYF
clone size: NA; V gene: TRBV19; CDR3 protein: CASSAAAGGGTEAFF
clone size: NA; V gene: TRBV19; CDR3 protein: CASSGTSIAHEQYF
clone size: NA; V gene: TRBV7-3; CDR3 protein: CASSPQSGRTTGELFF
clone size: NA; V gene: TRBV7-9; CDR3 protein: CASSWEGRGDTQYF
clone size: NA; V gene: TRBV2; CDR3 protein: CAATEVLLNTEAFF
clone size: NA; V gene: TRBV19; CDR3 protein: CAGGQGVPSGANVLTF
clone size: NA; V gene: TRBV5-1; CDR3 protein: CASRTLAGTDTQYF
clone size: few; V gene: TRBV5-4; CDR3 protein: CASSPGLAEDTQYF
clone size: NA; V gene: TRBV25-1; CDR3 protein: CASSSNRGLDEKLFF
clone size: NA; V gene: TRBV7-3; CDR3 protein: CASSLSRGEKLFF
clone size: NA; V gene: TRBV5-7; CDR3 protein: CASSLATDSGNTIYF
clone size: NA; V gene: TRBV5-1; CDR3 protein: CASSLNRGHTGELFF
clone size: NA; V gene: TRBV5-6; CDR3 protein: CASSGGRLAGGFYEQYF
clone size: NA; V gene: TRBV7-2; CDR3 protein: CASSSAAGTVYEQHF
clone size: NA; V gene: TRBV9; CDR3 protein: CASSVARWGNRQFF
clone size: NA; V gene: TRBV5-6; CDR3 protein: CASSFRDSVYGYTF
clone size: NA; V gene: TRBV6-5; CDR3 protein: CASSPQGREGHEQFF
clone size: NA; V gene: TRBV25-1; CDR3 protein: CASSELTSGVYNEQFF